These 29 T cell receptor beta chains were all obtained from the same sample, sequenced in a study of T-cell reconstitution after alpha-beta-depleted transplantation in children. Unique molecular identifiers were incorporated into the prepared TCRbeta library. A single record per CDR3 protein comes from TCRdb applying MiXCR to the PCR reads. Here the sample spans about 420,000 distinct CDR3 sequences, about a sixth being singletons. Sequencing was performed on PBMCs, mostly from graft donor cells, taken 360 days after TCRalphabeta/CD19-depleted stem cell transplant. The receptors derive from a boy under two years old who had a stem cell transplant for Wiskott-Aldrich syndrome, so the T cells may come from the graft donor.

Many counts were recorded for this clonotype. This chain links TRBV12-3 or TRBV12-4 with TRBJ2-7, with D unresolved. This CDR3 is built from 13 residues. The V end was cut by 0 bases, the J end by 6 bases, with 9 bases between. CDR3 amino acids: CASSLALVGEQYF. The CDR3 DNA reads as TGTGCCAGCAGTTTAGCGCTAGTCGGCGAGCAGTACTTC.

The CDR3 DNA reads as TGTGCCAGCAGCTTAGCGTCGGGGGGGCGAGAGACCCAGTACTTC. As protein: CASSLASGGRETQYF. The J gene is TRBJ2-5, the V gene TRBV7-9; TRBD2 agrees at 8 bases. V was clipped by 0 bases and J by 4 bases; unmatched bases: 4. The V gene's germline CDR1 is SEHNR and CDR2 FQNEAQ (reference sequence). The CDR3 runs to 15 residues.

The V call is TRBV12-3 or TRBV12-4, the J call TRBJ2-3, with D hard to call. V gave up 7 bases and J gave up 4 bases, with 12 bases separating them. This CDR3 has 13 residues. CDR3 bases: TGTGCCAGCAAGTTGGTAGGGCCAGATACGCAGTATTTT. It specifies CASKLVGPDTQYF.

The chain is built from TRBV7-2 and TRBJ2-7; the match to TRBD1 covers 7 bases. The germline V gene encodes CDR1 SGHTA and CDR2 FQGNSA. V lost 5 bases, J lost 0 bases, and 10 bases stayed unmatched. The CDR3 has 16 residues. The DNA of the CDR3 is TGTGCCAGCAGCCCGTCCGGGACAGCGAGCTCCTACGAGCAGTACTTC. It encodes CASSPSGTASSYEQYF. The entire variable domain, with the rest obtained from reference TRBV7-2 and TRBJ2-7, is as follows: GAGVSQSPSNKVTEKGKDVELRCDPISGHTALYWYRQSLGQGLEFLIYFQGNSAPDKSGLPSDRFSAERTGGSVSTLTIQRTQQEDSAVYLCASSPSGTASSYEQYFGPGTRLTVT.

The CDR3 DNA follows: TGCGCCAGCAGCTTGATACTCCCGGGACACACCTACAATGAGCAGTTCTTC. It is translated as CASSLILPGHTYNEQFF. J is TRBJ2-1 and V is TRBV5-1; tentatively, D is TRBD1 (6 bases). The V gene lost 1 base and the J gene lost 2 bases, with 16 bases spanning the gap. The CDR3 has 17 amino acids. Germline CDR1 reads SGHRS; CDR2 reads YFSETQ.

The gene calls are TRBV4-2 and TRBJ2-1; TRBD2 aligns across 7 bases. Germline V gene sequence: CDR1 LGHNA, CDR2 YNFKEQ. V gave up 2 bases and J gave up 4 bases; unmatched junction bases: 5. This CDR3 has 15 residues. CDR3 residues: CASSQLAVGYNEQFF. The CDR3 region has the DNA TGTGCCAGCAGCCAACTAGCGGTAGGGTACAATGAGCAGTTCTTC.

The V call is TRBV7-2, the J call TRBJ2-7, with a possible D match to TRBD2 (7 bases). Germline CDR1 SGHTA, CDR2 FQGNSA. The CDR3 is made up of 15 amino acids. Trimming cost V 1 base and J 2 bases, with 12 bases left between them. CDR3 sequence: CASSLVRGGTYEQYF. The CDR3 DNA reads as TGTGCCAGCAGCTTAGTGAGGGGGGGAACCTACGAGCAGTACTTC.

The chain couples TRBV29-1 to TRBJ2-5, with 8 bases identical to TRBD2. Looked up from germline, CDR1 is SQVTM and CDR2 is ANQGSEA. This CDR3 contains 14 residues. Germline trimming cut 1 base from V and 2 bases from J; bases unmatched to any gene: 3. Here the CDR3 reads CSVEGRLAQETQYF. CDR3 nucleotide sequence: TGCAGCGTTGAAGGTCGACTAGCGCAAGAGACCCAGTACTTC. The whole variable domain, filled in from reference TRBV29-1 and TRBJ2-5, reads SAVISQKPSRDICQRGTSLTIQCQVDSQVTMMFWYRQQPGQSLTLIATANQGSEATYESGFVIDKFPISRPNLTFSTLTVSNMSPEDSSIYLCSVEGRLAQETQYFGPGTRLLVL.

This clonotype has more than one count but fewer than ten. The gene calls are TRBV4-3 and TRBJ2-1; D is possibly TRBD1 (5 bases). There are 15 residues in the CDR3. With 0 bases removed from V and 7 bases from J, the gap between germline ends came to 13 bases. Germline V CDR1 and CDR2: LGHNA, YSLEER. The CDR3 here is CASSQDWGRVNEQFF. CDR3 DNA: TGCGCCAGCAGCCAAGACTGGGGCAGGGTGAATGAGCAGTTCTTC.

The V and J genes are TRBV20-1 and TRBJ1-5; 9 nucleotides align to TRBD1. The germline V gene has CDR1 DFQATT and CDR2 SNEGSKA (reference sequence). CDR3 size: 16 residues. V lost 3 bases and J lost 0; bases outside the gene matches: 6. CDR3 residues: CSASGTGRHSNQPQHF. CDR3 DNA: TGCAGTGCTAGTGGGACAGGGAGGCATAGCAATCAGCCCCAGCATTTT.

The DNA for the CDR3 is TGTGCCAGCAGTCTCTGGGACAGGGAGGGGGAAAAACTGTTTTTT. It is translated as CASSLWDREGEKLFF. The chain is built from TRBV12-3 or TRBV12-4 and TRBJ1-4; 9 nucleotides agree with TRBD1. Losses at the gene ends were 5 bases for V and 8 bases for J; bases not matched to a gene: 9. The CDR3 contains 15 residues.

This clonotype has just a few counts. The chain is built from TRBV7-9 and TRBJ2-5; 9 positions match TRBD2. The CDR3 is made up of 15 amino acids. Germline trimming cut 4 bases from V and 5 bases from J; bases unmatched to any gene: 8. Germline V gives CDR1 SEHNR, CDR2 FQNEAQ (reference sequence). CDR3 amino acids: CASSSRSGRGETQYF. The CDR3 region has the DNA TGTGCCAGCAGCTCTCGTAGCGGGAGAGGGGAGACCCAGTACTTC.

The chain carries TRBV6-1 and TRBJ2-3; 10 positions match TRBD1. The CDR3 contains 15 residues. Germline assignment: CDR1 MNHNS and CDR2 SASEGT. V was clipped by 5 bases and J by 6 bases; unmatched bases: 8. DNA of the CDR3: TGTGCCAGCAGTCCACGGGGACAGGGGAGGGATACGCAGTATTTT. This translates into CASSPRGQGRDTQYF.

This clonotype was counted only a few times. CDR3 region: CASSLERGTYEQYF. The CDR3 coding sequence is TGTGCCAGCAGCTTAGAAAGGGGTACCTACGAGCAGTACTTC. The J gene is TRBJ2-7, the V gene TRBV7-9, with a weak D call TRBD1 (5 bases). Between the trimmed V and J ends, which lost 1 base and 2 bases, there was a span of 9 bases. Per the germline V gene, CDR1 is SEHNR and CDR2 is FQNEAQ (reference sequence). The CDR3 extends over 14 amino acids. The whole variable domain, remainder taken from reference TRBV7-9 and TRBJ2-7, is DTGVSQNPRHKITKRGQNVTFRCDPISEHNRLYWYRQTLGQGPEFLTYFQNEAQLEKSRLLSDRFSAERPKGSFSTLEIQRTEQGDSAMYLCASSLERGTYEQYFGPGTRLTVT.

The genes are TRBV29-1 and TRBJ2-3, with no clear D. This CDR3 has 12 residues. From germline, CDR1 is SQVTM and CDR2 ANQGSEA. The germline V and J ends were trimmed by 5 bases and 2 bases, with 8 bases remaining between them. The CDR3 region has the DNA TGCAGCGTTAGCGACACCACAGATACGCAGTATTTT. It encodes CSVSDTTDTQYF.

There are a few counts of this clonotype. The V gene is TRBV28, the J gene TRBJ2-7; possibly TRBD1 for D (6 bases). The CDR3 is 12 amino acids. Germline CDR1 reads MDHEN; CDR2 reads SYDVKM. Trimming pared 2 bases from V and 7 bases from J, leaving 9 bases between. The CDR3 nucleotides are TGTGCCAGCAGTTTAGAGGGGGTAGAGCAGTACTTC. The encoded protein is CASSLEGVEQYF.

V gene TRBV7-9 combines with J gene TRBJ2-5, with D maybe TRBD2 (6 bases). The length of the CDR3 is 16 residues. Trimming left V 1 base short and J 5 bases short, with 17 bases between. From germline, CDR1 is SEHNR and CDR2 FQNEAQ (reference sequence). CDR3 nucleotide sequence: TGTGCCAGCAGCTTAGTCCGCCTACTAGCTGGGGAGACCCAGTACTTC. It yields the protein CASSLVRLLAGETQYF.

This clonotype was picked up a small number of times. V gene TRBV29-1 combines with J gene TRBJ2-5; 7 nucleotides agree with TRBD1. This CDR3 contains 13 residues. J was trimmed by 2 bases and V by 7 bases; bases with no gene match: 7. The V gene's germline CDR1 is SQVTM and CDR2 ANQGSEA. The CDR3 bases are TGCAGCGGGGGACAGAACTTACAAGAGACCCAGTACTTC. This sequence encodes CSGGQNLQETQYF.

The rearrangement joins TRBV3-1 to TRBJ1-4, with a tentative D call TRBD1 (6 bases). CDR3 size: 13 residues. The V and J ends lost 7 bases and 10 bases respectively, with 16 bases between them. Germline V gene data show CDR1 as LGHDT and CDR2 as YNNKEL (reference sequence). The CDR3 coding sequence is TGTGCCAGCACCTCCGGGGGGCTTCGAAAACTGTTTTTT. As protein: CASTSGGLRKLFF.

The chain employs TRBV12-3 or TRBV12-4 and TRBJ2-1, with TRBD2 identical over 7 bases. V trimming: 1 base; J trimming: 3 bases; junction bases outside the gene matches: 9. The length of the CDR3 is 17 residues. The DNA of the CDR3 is TGTGCCAGCAGTTTAGAGACTAGCAGCACAGGCTACAATGAGCAGTTCTTC. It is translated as CASSLETSSTGYNEQFF.

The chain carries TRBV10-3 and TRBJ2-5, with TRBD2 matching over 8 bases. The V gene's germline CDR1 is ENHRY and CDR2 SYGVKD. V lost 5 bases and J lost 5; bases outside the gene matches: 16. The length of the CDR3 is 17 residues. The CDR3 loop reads CAISPGTRGGVRETQYF. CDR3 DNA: TGTGCCATCAGTCCCGGGACTAGGGGGGGCGTCAGGGAGACCCAGTACTTC.

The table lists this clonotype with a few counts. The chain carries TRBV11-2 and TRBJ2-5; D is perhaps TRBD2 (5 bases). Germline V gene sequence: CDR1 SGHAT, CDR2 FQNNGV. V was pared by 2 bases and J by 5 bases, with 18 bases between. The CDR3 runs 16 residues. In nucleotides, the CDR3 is TGTGCCAGCAGCTTAAATCTAGGACCCCGGGGTGAGACCCAGTACTTC. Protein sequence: CASSLNLGPRGETQYF.

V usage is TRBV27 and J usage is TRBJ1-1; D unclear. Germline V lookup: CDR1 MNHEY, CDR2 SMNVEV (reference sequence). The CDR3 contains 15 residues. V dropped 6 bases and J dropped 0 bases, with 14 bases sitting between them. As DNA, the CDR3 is TGTGCCAGCAGGCGGACTGAATTCATGAACACTGAAGCTTTCTTT. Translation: CASRRTEFMNTEAFF.

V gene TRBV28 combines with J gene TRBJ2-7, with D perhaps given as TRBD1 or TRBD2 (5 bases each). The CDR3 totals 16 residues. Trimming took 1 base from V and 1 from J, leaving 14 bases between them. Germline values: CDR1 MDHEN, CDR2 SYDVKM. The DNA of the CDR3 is TGTGCCAGCAGTTTATCCTCCTTGAGGGGTTCCTACGAGCAGTACTTC. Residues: CASSLSSLRGSYEQYF.

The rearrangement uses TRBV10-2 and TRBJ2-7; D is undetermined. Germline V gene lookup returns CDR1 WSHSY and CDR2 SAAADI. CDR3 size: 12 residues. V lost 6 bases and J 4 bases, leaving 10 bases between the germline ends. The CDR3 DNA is TGCGCCAGCAGGCCCAAGGCGTACGAGCAGTACTTC. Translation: CASRPKAYEQYF.

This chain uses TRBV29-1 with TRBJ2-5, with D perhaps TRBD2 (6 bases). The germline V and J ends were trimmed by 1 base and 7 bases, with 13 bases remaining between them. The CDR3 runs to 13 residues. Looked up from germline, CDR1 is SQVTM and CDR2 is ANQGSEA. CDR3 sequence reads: CSVEGRVGGTQYF. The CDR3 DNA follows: TGCAGCGTTGAAGGGCGGGTCGGGGGGACCCAGTACTTC.

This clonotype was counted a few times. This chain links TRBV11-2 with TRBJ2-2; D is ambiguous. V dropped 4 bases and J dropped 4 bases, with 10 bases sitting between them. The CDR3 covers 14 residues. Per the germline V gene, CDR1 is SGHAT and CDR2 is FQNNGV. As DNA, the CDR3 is TGTGCCAGCAGCTCAATCAGGCTCACCGGGGAGCTGTTTTTT. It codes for CASSSIRLTGELFF.

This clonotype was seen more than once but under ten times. The CDR3: CASRDRPTNTGELFF. In DNA form, the CDR3 reads TGTGCCAGCAGGGACAGGCCTACGAACACCGGGGAGCTGTTTTTT. The J gene is TRBJ2-2, the V gene TRBV7-9; 7 bases fit TRBD1. This CDR3 is 15 amino acids long. V lost 6 bases and J lost 0; bases outside the gene matches: 4. Germline CDR1 and CDR2: SEHNR and FQNEAQ (reference sequence).

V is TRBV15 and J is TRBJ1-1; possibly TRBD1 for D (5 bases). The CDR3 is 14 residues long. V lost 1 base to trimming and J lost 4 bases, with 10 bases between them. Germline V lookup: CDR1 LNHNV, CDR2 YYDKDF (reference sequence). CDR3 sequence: CATSRAGQGTEAFF. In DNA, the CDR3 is TGTGCCACCAGCAGAGCTGGGCAGGGCACTGAAGCTTTCTTT.